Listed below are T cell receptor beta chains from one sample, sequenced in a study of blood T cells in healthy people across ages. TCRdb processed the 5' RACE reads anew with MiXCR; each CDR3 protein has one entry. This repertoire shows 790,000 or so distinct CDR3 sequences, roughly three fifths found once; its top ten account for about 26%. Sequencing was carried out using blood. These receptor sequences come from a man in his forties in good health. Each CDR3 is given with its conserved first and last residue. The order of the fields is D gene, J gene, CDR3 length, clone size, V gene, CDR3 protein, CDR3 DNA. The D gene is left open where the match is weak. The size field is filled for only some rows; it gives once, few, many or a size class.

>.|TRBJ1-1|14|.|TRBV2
CASSDMDSRSEAFF
TGTGCCAGCAGTGACATGGACAGTCGATCTGAAGCTTTCTTT
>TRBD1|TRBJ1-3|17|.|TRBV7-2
CASSLGDRGQGRNTIYF
TGTGCCAGCAGCTTAGGGGACAGGGGGCAGGGACGAAACACCATATATTTT
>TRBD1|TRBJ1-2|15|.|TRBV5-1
CASSLEVTGPRGYTF
TGCGCCAGCAGCTTGGAAGTGACAGGGCCGCGGGGCTACACCTTC
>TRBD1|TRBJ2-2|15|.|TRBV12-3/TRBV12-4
CASSNKAGGYGELFF
TGTGCCAGCAGTAATAAGGCAGGGGGATACGGGGAGCTGTTTTTT
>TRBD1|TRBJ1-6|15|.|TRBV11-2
CASSEQGAYNSPLHF
TGTGCCAGCAGCGAACAGGGGGCGTATAATTCACCCCTCCACTTT
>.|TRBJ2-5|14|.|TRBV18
CASSPKRVEETQYF
TGTGCCAGCTCACCCAAACGGGTGGAAGAGACCCAGTACTTC
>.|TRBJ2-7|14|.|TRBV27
CASSLLPPGGEQYF
TGTGCCAGCAGTTTACTGCCCCCAGGGGGGGAACAGTACTTC
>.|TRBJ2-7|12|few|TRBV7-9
CASSLEELLQYF
TGTGCCAGCAGCTTAGAAGAGCTTCTACAGTACTTC
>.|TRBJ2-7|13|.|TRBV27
CASSRGLYNEQYF
TGTGCCAGCAGTCGGGGGCTATACAATGAGCAGTACTTC
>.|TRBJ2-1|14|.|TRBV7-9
CASSLVVGSNEQFF
TGTGCCAGCAGCTTAGTGGTGGGGTCCAATGAGCAGTTCTTC
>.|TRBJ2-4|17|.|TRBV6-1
CASSDPGTPLAKNIQYF
TGTGCCAGCAGTGATCCCGGGACACCTCTAGCCAAAAACATTCAGTACTTC
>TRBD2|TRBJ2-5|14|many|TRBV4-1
CASGTSGAQETQYF
TGCGCCAGCGGGACTAGCGGGGCCCAAGAGACCCAGTACTTC
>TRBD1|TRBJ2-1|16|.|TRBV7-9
CASSHQGQALSNEQFF
TGTGCCAGCAGCCACCAGGGACAGGCTTTGAGCAATGAGCAGTTCTTC
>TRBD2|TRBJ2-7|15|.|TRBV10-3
CAISESGLAGNEQYF
TGTGCCATCAGTGAGTCGGGACTAGCGGGAAACGAGCAGTACTTC
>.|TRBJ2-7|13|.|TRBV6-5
CASRFTDLGEQYF
TGTGCCAGCAGGTTCACGGACCTCGGCGAGCAGTACTTC
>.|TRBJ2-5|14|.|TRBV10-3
CAIRDLGGHNEQYF
TGTGCCATCAGAGACCTAGGTGGGCACAATGAGCAGTACTTC
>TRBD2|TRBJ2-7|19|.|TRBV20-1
CSASPGTSGTKSSSYEQYF
TGCAGTGCTAGCCCTGGGACTAGCGGGACCAAGTCAAGCTCCTACGAGCAGTACTTC
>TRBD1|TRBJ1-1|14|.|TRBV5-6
CASSGTVGGTEAFF
TGTGCCAGCAGCGGGACAGTTGGGGGTACTGAAGCTTTCTTT
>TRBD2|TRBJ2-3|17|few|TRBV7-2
CASRPLPGLARTDTQYF
TGTGCCAGCAGACCACTTCCGGGACTAGCGCGCACAGATACGCAGTATTTT
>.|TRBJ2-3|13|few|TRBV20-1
CSAWPADTDTQYF
TGCAGTGCCTGGCCCGCTGACACAGATACGCAGTATTTT